This TCR beta chain was found in a study of identical twins (dated by TCRdb to 2016 to 2018). About the full investigation: To test whether fetal clonotypes persist, the study used deep sequencing on TCR alpha and beta repertoires from monozygotic twins, unrelated adults of various ages, and cord blood. To rule out contamination, replicate twin experiments were performed at different times with different library preparation protocols. What the authors observed across the whole study: In beta out-of-frame sequences, excess twin sharing was weaker, because having fewer shared sequences lowered the signal-to-noise ratio. Compared with coincidental sharing between unrelated individuals, an excess of low generation-probability sequences was observed among out-of-frame TCR alpha sequences shared between twins. Conclusions relied on cross-sectional statistical analysis, since the same donors could not be followed over many years. Zero-insertion analyses could be partly confounded by invariant T cells such as MAIT and iNKT, though diverse VJ usage argued against such confounding for most clonotypes. Recombination models systematically underestimated out-of-frame TCR alpha sharing in monozygotic twins but agreed with sharing between unrelated individuals. Abundant cord blood beta clonotypes carried fewer insertions; young adult naive repertoires showed a weaker similar trend, while memory repertoires showed none.

Only healthy Caucasian donors were included. Three pairs of female monozygotic twins, all aged roughly 18 to 30 years, made up the twin cohort. CD4+ and CD8+ T cell populations were isolated with positive isolation kits from Invitrogen. Receptors were amplified or captured by 5' RACE. Reads for this sample came from an Illumina HiSeq 2000. A universal primer binding site was introduced by template switching, and a unique molecular identifier was present in the final cDNA, enabling accurate counting of TCR cDNA molecules. First-strand cDNA for TCR alpha and beta chains was synthesized from specific primers in the conserved constant-segment region. Each cDNA library was double barcoded, with a SMART-Mk sample barcode plus Illumina barcodes, to control for contamination. TruSeq adapter sequences and Illumina sample barcodes were added in two successive PCR steps. Sequencing of the TCR alpha and beta cDNA libraries was done on the Illumina HiSeq platform using custom primers. The study's own analysis went as follows. MiGEC processed the raw reads to extract unique molecular identifiers, while MiXCR was used to determine the CDR3 positions. For each individual, recombination models were inferred using an EM algorithm with the repgenHMM and IGoR tools. Shared clonotypes were analyzed with the tcR package in R, and sharing was normalized by the product of cloneset sizes. Out-of-frame nonproductive sequences were analyzed to study raw recombination free of thymic and clonal selection effects. The raw public reads went through TCRdb reprocessing: fastp at Q25, MiXCR clone calling, in-frame beta chains kept. Rows merge per CDR3 protein into single entries with the most common DNA and genes. The V and J calls were determined by TCRdb, not by the authors. For this sample there are about 520,000 distinct CDR3 sequences; around 20% appear just once. The biggest ten clones account for under 0.95% of the sample.

To note about this clonotype: The antigen it recognizes is unknown. Base qualities are not at hand, and no much larger clone is one base apart.

At the junction V is shortened by 8 bases and J by 8 bases, with 18 bases in between. The CDR3 sequence holds 12 residues, the cysteine and phenylalanine included. The only DNA kept is the CDR3, 36 bases in frame from the first base. The germline V gene (reference sequence) gives CDR1 as DFQATT and CDR2 as SNEGSKA. The same data also went into a second study, on T cells expressing NK-cell markers. As that second study puts it: Three sorted T-cell subsets (CD3+CD56+NKG2C+, CD3+CD56+NKG2C- and CD3+CD56-NKG2C+) from several donors had their TCR beta-chain repertoires profiled. Seven of the eight sequenced donors were HCMV-seropositive and one was HCMV-seronegative. To restrict sorting to alphabetaTCR-expressing T cells, an anti-gammadeltaTCR antibody was added in several experiments. In five to seven donors, the dominant CD3+CD56+NKG2C+ clonotypes were found to rank among the top 10 CD8+ clonotypes and to make up 1.0-7.0% of CD8+ T cells. Those dominant clonotypes were again the most abundant among CD3+CD56-NKG2C+ cells in several donors, at about 28.3-60.1%. Whether the expanded NKG2C-expressing T cell clones were specific for HCMV antigens was left unclear. All eight donors whose samples were sequenced were randomly selected healthy volunteers, three of them men and five women. To determine HCMV serostatus, a commercial ELISA kit was used to detect HCMV-specific IgG in serum. MIGEC was used to demultiplex reads and group reads by UMI, and MiTCR was used to assemble and quantify clonotypes. Only TCR cDNA sequences supported by at least two reads were kept to exclude erroneous sequences. The tcR package was used for downstream repertoire analysis, with clonotypes matched between fractions based on CDR3 nucleotide sequence plus V segment. Antigen specificity was annotated against VDJdb with VDJmatch, allowing one amino acid substitution in CDR3.

This TCR was sampled from a woman aged 18-30 years in good health. Sequencing was carried out using CD4+ T cells sorted from blood. The V and J genes are TRBV20-1 and TRBJ1-1; TRBD1 is possibly the D segment (6 matching bases). CDR3 region: CSSRGGGSEAFF. Here is the DNA: TGCAGTTCCAGGGGTGGAGGTTCCGAAGCTTTCTTT.